Sequencing of this T cell receptor (beta chain) was carried out in a study of T-cell memory formation after mild COVID-19 (dated by TCRdb to the early 2020s). For the wider study: TCR sequence clusters from the two donors were largely donor specific. Longitudinal TCRalpha and TCRbeta repertoire sequencing tracked T-cell clones expanding and contracting after mild COVID-19 in a couple of donors. Two young, previously healthy adult volunteers made up the cohort, one male and one female. Summary of the overall study and its limitations: SARS-CoV-2 specificity was not confirmed for the second-wave clones peaking on day 37. The study included only two mild cases, and larger cohorts that include severe cases with pre-infection samples were judged to be necessary. Contracting CD4+ clones were found mainly in CM and EM memory subsets, while CD8+ clones were enriched in EMRA. The detection of some responding clones in pre-infection memory suggests that pre-existing cross-reactive memory T cells joined the SARS-CoV-2 response. From day 15 to 85, contracting clones showed balanced CD4/CD8 phenotypes, whereas a second wave of clones that expanded from day 15 to 37 leaned towards CD4+.

Ficoll-Paque density gradient centrifugation was used to isolate PBMCs. There are a few counts of this clonotype. The antigen it binds to is not known. Base qualities are not at hand, and no much larger clone is one base apart. TCRdb names Illumina NovaSeq 6000 as the instrument used. cDNA libraries for TCRalpha and TCRbeta were prepared by 5'RACE using constant-segment primers, with sample barcodes and unique molecular identifiers added. Trizol reagent was used to extract RNA from every sample. The libraries were amplified in two PCR steps, and the second step added a second sample barcode and Illumina TruSeq adapters. The libraries were sequenced on an Illumina NovaSeq using 2 x 150 bp paired-end reads. The paper's processing steps were these. Reads were demultiplexed and collapsed into UMI-guided consensus sequences with migec v1.2.7. With mixcr v2.1.11, UMI consensuses were aligned to TRA and TRB V and J templates and assembled into clonotypes. A clonotype was counted as expanded or contracted only if both edgeR and NoisET called the change significant, with noise models trained on biological replicates. For edgeR calls, a false discovery rate-adjusted p below 0.01 and a log2 fold-change threshold of 1 were applied. As an exploratory analysis of dynamics, max-normalized trajectories of the 1000 most abundant clonotypes were examined by PCA with hierarchical clustering. Separately sequenced CD4+ and CD8+ repertoires were used to assign the CD4 or CD8 phenotype of responding clones. The raw public data were reprocessed by TCRdb itself: fastp quality trimming at Q25, MiXCR clonotype calling, in-frame beta chains only. Rows are unified per CDR3 protein, each entry keeping the most common DNA and genes. TCRdb, rather than the study authors, made the V and J calls. For this sample there are about 180,000 distinct CDR3 sequences; approximately 16% appear just once. Of the sample, 2% to 2.5% is held by the ten largest clones.

CDR1 GTSNPN and CDR2 SVGIG were looked up in the germline V gene (reference sequence). There are 16 amino acids in the CDR3, from cysteine to phenylalanine inclusive. Kept here is only the CDR3 DNA, which spans 48 bases and is read in frame from base 1. V sheds 0 bases and J sheds 2 bases, leaving 15 bases between their ends. The TCR was taken from an adult woman who had mild COVID-19 (a few samples of this study predate the infection). The sample titles of this study are shuffled in the database, so cell type and time point are left out; the donor was told from shared clones. The sequencing sample was made of PBMCs or a T cell subset sorted from them (not recorded which). Here the chain combines TRBV30 and TRBJ2-3, with TRBD1 as a weak D call on 6 bases. The nucleotide sequence reads as follows: TGTGCCTGGAGTGTACTTTCCGGACAGTACACAGATACGCAGTATTTT. The encoded protein is CAWSVLSGQYTDTQYF.